This is a list of T cell receptor beta chains from one sample in a study of CXCR3-negative and CXCR3-positive naive CD8 T cells. With the 5' RACE reads reprocessed, TCRdb shows one record per CDR3 protein and no DNA. This sample's table has fewer than 95,000 distinct CDR3 sequences. The sequencing sample was made of naive CXCR3- CD8+ T cells from blood. These receptors were taken from a human donor in good health. Some clones in this sample may be carry-over from other donors' samples. Both conserved end residues are part of each CDR3.

j_gene,v_gene,CDR3aa
TRBJ2-7,TRBV7-6,CASSSSDRFNEQYF
TRBJ2-1,TRBV29-1,CSVEWESSYNEQFF
TRBJ2-7,TRBV15,CATSRDRPDRGSYEQYF
TRBJ2-7,TRBV7-9,CASSSPGTGGLEQYF
TRBJ1-1,TRBV4-3,CASSQDSGGDTEAFF
TRBJ2-2,TRBV14,CASSQDTTSGGLNGELFF
TRBJ2-7,TRBV29-1,CSVSGQGESYEQYF
TRBJ2-7,TRBV28,CASSSQLLARNEQYF
TRBJ2-7,TRBV9,CASSVGSSGIYEQYF
TRBJ1-2,TRBV7-2,CASSLEAVATSYGYTF
TRBJ2-1,TRBV4-1,CASSHCASGGYNEQFF
TRBJ2-7,TRBV6-2/TRBV6-3,CASSYGLIYEQYF
TRBJ2-1,TRBV29-1,CSVESPGGPSQVEQFF
TRBJ2-7,TRBV7-8,CASIPQGRGTSYEQYF
TRBJ1-1,TRBV29-1,CSVEAENTEAFF
TRBJ1-5,TRBV6-5,CASSYGRESNQPQHF
TRBJ1-2,TRBV29-1,CSVEAWDGSSYGYTF
TRBJ2-5,TRBV3-1,CASSQDERGPLETQYF
TRBJ1-2,TRBV12-3/TRBV12-4,CASSPDMNYGYTF
TRBJ1-1,TRBV29-1,CSATQGIMNNEAFF
TRBJ2-7,TRBV20-1,CSASGPIIGSSYEQYF
TRBJ2-1,TRBV29-1,CSVADLASYNEQFF
TRBJ1-4,TRBV5-6,CASSQGASNEKLFF
TRBJ2-3,TRBV28,CASSLNTFSTDTQYF
TRBJ2-7,TRBV5-5,CASSPTEAWEQYF
TRBJ1-1,TRBV10-2,CASRDRGMNTEAFF
TRBJ2-5,TRBV20-1,CSAPEIGETQYF
TRBJ2-7,TRBV7-6,CASSSYRAGEQYF
TRBJ2-1,TRBV11-2,CASSSISRDSGDEQFF
TRBJ1-2,TRBV27,CASSPTDRGGYTF
TRBJ1-2,TRBV29-1,CSVFGQGPGYGYTF
TRBJ1-4,TRBV6-5,CAGMAARAFGTNEKLFF
TRBJ2-7,TRBV9,CASSPETSFYEQYF
TRBJ2-1,TRBV5-6,CASSLRGYNEQFF
TRBJ1-1,TRBV7-9,CASSSTFTGGTEAFF
TRBJ1-1,TRBV29-1,CSAKGQGDTEAFF
TRBJ2-7,TRBV12-3/TRBV12-4,CASSFARDEQYF
TRBJ2-7,TRBV29-1,CSVEDESSGSSYEQYF